The entry below gives a single TCR beta chain sequence along with its context. The antigen is not known. Diagnoses were established from clinical symptoms, serum thyroxine, TRAb, thyroid ultrasound and orbital computed tomography. This record belongs to a study of Graves' ophthalmopathy and Graves' hyperthyroidism. Study-wide background: Specimen type is peripheral blood, obtained at initial diagnosis before any treatment.

CDR3 regions of TCR beta were amplified from RNA transcripts. Scientists carried out first-round RT-PCR using HTBI primers and then a second-round multiplex PCR. MiXCR, run by TCRdb on the multiplex PCR reads, gives a single entry per CDR3 protein. The sample lists hundreds of thousands of distinct CDR3 sequences, roughly 41% occurring once. Whole-study results and caveats: For separating ophthalmopathy from stable hyperthyroidism, a 13-signature model gave approximately 90% sensitivity and 80% to 84% specificity. With a specificity of just under 75% and a sensitivity of approximately 68%, the model predicted ophthalmopathy progression.

The germline CDR1 and CDR2 sequences are KGHSH and LQKENI. This CDR3 spans 15 amino acids. Trimming left V 1 base short and J 6 bases short, with 16 bases between. The receptor was isolated from an adult man with Graves' ophthalmopathy. The V call is TRBV18, the J call TRBJ2-7, with a weak D call TRBD1 (5 bases). Material for sequencing was peripheral blood. For the CDR3, the DNA is TGTGCCAGCTCACCACGATTGGGGCAGGGCGTCGAGCAGTACTTC. It specifies CASSPRLGQGVEQYF.